The following is a T cell receptor (beta chain) sequence with its context. This clonotype has just a few counts. Its antigen is still unknown. No base quality information exists; no much larger clone differs at one position. This sample is part of a study of T-cell reconstitution after alpha-beta-depleted transplantation in children (dated by TCRdb to 2016 to 2017). Looking at the study overall: Using TCR repertoire profiling, the study quantitatively followed how T-cell immune reconstitution unfolded in children after TCRalphabeta/CD19-depleted allogeneic hematopoietic cell transplantation. Study-wide conclusions, independent of this receptor: In some patients, the high TCRbeta diversity seen at day 60 was put down to recipient T cells and intrathymic progenitors that had survived conditioning. Over subsequent months, a decline in hyperexpanded clone frequencies was noted, and after one year, T-cell counts and TCRbeta diversity were mostly ascribed to newly produced T cells. The apparently early recovery of alphabetaT-cell counts about two months after transplant reportedly depended on only several hundred rapidly expanded clones that came from non-depleted graft cells.

Spanning cysteine to phenylalanine, the CDR3 consists of 13 amino acids. The read is trimmed to its CDR3 DNA, 39 bases read in frame from base 1. Reading the germline V gene (reference sequence) gives CDR1 DFQATT and CDR2 SNEGSKA. V is shortened by 3 bases, J by 8 bases, and the region joining them spans 13 bases. Library preparation employed PCR. The sequencer listed for this sample is Illumina HiSeq 2500. Molecular barcoding was employed in the preparation of TCR libraries, with unique molecular identifiers being used to normalize TCRbeta repertoire quantification. TCRdb trimmed the raw reads at Q25, called clones with MiXCR and kept productive beta chains. Rows matching on CDR3 protein sequence are summarized as one entry with the most common DNA and genes. The sample contains fewer than 550,000 distinct CDR3 sequences, around 15% of them found a single time. Around 30% of the sample is taken by the ten largest.

The treatment or condition label corresponds to: allogeneic hematopoietic cell transplantation with graft depleted of TCRalphabeta T cells and CD19 B cells. The transplant recipients were children given TCRalphabeta/CD19-depleted allogeneic hematopoietic cell grafts. This clonotype originated in a boy younger than two who had a stem cell transplant for Wiskott-Aldrich syndrome, so the T cells may come from the graft donor. Source: PBMCs, mostly from graft donor cells, taken 360 days after TCRalphabeta/CD19-depleted stem cell transplant. Here the chain combines TRBV20-1 and TRBJ1-4; 5 matching bases give a weak D call of TRBD1. The CDR3 reads as follows: CSARVGALEKLFF. The DNA sequence is TGCAGTGCTAGGGTTGGGGCGCTCGAAAAACTGTTTTTT.